This T cell receptor (beta chain) was retrieved from a study of OX40 agonist ivuxolimab in advanced cancers. This CDR3 is built from 14 residues. CDR1 and CDR2 from the germline V gene are MGHRA and YSYEKL. The V segment lost 3 bases and the J segment 6 bases; nucleotides outside the gene matches: 5. TCRdb's copy holds only in-frame clones and misses some; the assay was immunoSEQ multiplex PCR. The profile covers about 88,000 clones, with around nine tenths appearing a single time and roughly 1.5% taken by the ten largest. V is TRBV4-1 and J is TRBJ1-5; TRBD1 matches at 7 bases. The material was CD4+ or CD8+ T cells sorted from blood, obtained in a trial of the OX40 agonist ivuxolimab. This sequence was found in an adult with an advanced solid tumor such as melanoma, head and neck, liver or kidney cancer. CDR3 protein: CASSHNRGGQPQHF. The CDR3, as DNA: TGCGCCAGCAGCCACAACAGGGGTGGTCAGCCCCAGCATTTT.